The rows below give T cell receptor beta chains drawn from one sample of a study of blood T cell repertoires in COVID-19. Data came from immunoSEQ multiplex PCR; TCRdb stores just in-frame clones and leaves some out. The sample shows just under 150,000 clones, approximately 89% of them seen only once. Sequenced sample: peripheral blood. These receptors originate from a human donor in a cohort sampled during active COVID-19. CDR3s include the opening cysteine and the closing phenylalanine or tryptophan. The order of the fields is CDR3 length, D gene, V gene, clone size, J gene, CDR3 DNA, CDR3 protein. A D gene is named only where the DNA matches it firmly. Expanded clones are given a class, and other clones once, few, many or no size at all.

cdr3_length: 15
d_call: -
v_call: TRBV5-4
clone_size: -
j_call: TRBJ1-2
cdr3_nt: TGTGCCAGCAGCTTAACAGGGCTACTAAACTATGGCTACACCTTC
cdr3_aa: CASSLTGLLNYGYTF

cdr3_length: 14
d_call: TRBD1
v_call: TRBV5-1
clone_size: -
j_call: TRBJ2-5
cdr3_nt: TGCGCCAGCAGCCGAGGACAGGGCGAAGAGACCCAGTACTTC
cdr3_aa: CASSRGQGEETQYF

cdr3_length: 19
d_call: TRBD2
v_call: TRBV3-1/TRBV3-2
clone_size: -
j_call: TRBJ2-3
cdr3_nt: TGTGCCAGCAGCCGAGCCGGGACTAGCGGGGCCGGATACACAGATACGCAGTATTTT
cdr3_aa: CASSRAGTSGAGYTDTQYF

cdr3_length: 15
d_call: -
v_call: TRBV6-5
clone_size: once
j_call: TRBJ2-7
cdr3_nt: TGTGCCAGTCATACAAGCCGGGACTCCCCCTACGAGCAGTACTTC
cdr3_aa: CASHTSRDSPYEQYF

cdr3_length: 14
d_call: -
v_call: TRBV5-8
clone_size: -
j_call: TRBJ1-2
cdr3_nt: TGTGCCAGCAGCTTGGGTCAGGGGTTCTATGGCTACACCTTC
cdr3_aa: CASSLGQGFYGYTF

cdr3_length: 16
d_call: TRBD2
v_call: TRBV10-2
clone_size: -
j_call: TRBJ2-1
cdr3_nt: TGCGCCAGCAGTGACCTCCGGACTAGCGGTTACAATGAGCAGTTCTTC
cdr3_aa: CASSDLRTSGYNEQFF

cdr3_length: 14
d_call: TRBD2
v_call: TRBV2
clone_size: -
j_call: TRBJ2-3
cdr3_nt: TGTGCCAGCAGGGGGACTAGTAGCACAGATACGCAGTATTTT
cdr3_aa: CASRGTSSTDTQYF

cdr3_length: 14
d_call: TRBD1
v_call: TRBV29-1
clone_size: -
j_call: TRBJ1-2
cdr3_nt: TGCAGCGTCGAACGACGACAGGGTAGCTATGGCTACACCTTC
cdr3_aa: CSVERRQGSYGYTF

cdr3_length: 14
d_call: -
v_call: TRBV4-3
clone_size: -
j_call: TRBJ2-7
cdr3_nt: TGCGCCAGCAGCCTGGACGAGGGAGCCTACGAGCAGTACTTC
cdr3_aa: CASSLDEGAYEQYF

cdr3_length: 15
d_call: TRBD1
v_call: TRBV11-2
clone_size: -
j_call: TRBJ1-1
cdr3_nt: TGTGCCAGCAGCTTAGGGAGGAGGGGGCTTCATGAAGCTTTCTTT
cdr3_aa: CASSLGRRGLHEAFF

cdr3_length: 11
d_call: -
v_call: TRBV5-1
clone_size: -
j_call: TRBJ2-7
cdr3_nt: TGCGCCAGCAGCGCTACCTACGAGCAGTACTTC
cdr3_aa: CASSATYEQYF

cdr3_length: 15
d_call: -
v_call: TRBV4-2
clone_size: -
j_call: TRBJ1-6
cdr3_nt: TGTGCCAGCAGCCAAGGGCACAGGGATAATTCACCCCTCCACTTT
cdr3_aa: CASSQGHRDNSPLHF

cdr3_length: 17
d_call: TRBD1
v_call: TRBV2
clone_size: -
j_call: TRBJ2-6
cdr3_nt: TGTGCCAGCATAGCGCTCGGACAGGGCTCCGGGGCCAACGTCCTGACTTTC
cdr3_aa: CASIALGQGSGANVLTF

cdr3_length: 13
d_call: -
v_call: TRBV30
clone_size: -
j_call: TRBJ1-4
cdr3_nt: TGTGCCTGGAGTGGACTGATTAATGAAAAACTGTTTTTT
cdr3_aa: CAWSGLINEKLFF

cdr3_length: 12
d_call: -
v_call: TRBV30
clone_size: -
j_call: TRBJ2-1
cdr3_nt: TGTGCCTGGAGCCCCGAGGGAATTGAGCAGTTCTTC
cdr3_aa: CAWSPEGIEQFF

cdr3_length: 13
d_call: -
v_call: TRBV3-1/TRBV3-2
clone_size: -
j_call: TRBJ1-1
cdr3_nt: TGTGCCAGCAGCCAATTCATCAACACTGAAGCTTTCTTT
cdr3_aa: CASSQFINTEAFF

cdr3_length: 13
d_call: -
v_call: TRBV11-2
clone_size: -
j_call: TRBJ1-1
cdr3_nt: TGTGCCAGCAGCCGACGATGGAGCACTGAAGCTTTCTTT
cdr3_aa: CASSRRWSTEAFF

cdr3_length: 15
d_call: -
v_call: TRBV27
clone_size: once
j_call: TRBJ2-6
cdr3_nt: TGTGCCAGCAGTTTATACGGCTCTGGGGCCAACGTCCTGACTTTC
cdr3_aa: CASSLYGSGANVLTF

cdr3_length: 16
d_call: -
v_call: TRBV6-1
clone_size: -
j_call: TRBJ1-3
cdr3_nt: TGTGCCAGCAGTGAAGTCCAGGGTGCCTCTGGAAACACCATATATTTT
cdr3_aa: CASSEVQGASGNTIYF

cdr3_length: 14
d_call: -
v_call: TRBV5-1
clone_size: -
j_call: TRBJ2-1
cdr3_nt: TGCGCCAGCAGCTTGGATGGGATGGGAGATGAGCAGTTCTTC
cdr3_aa: CASSLDGMGDEQFF

cdr3_length: 13
d_call: -
v_call: TRBV7-3
clone_size: -
j_call: TRBJ1-1
cdr3_nt: TGTGCCAGCAGCCCCCGCGGGGGGGGCGTCATATCTTTT
cdr3_aa: CASSPRGGGVISF

cdr3_length: 16
d_call: TRBD2
v_call: TRBV7-8
clone_size: once
j_call: TRBJ2-3
cdr3_nt: TGTGCCAGCAGCTTAGTGGCGGGGGGGAGCACAGATACGCAGTATTTT
cdr3_aa: CASSLVAGGSTDTQYF

cdr3_length: 18
d_call: TRBD1
v_call: TRBV4-2
clone_size: few
j_call: TRBJ1-4
cdr3_nt: TGTGCCAGCAGCCAAGTTTTCTCGGGTTCGGGGACAGGTGAAAAACTGTTTTTT
cdr3_aa: CASSQVFSGSGTGEKLFF

cdr3_length: 15
d_call: -
v_call: TRBV19
clone_size: -
j_call: TRBJ2-5
cdr3_nt: TGTGCCAGTAGCCCCAGGAAAGGGGCGAGGGAGACCCAGTACTTC
cdr3_aa: CASSPRKGARETQYF

cdr3_length: 14
d_call: -
v_call: TRBV5-1
clone_size: -
j_call: TRBJ1-6
cdr3_nt: TGCGCCAGCAGCTTGAAGCGGAACGATTCACCCCTCCACTTT
cdr3_aa: CASSLKRNDSPLHF

cdr3_length: 14
d_call: -
v_call: TRBV5-1
clone_size: -
j_call: TRBJ2-1
cdr3_nt: TGCGCCAGCTCTTGGCTAGCCGCGTCCAGGGAGCAGTTCTTC
cdr3_aa: CASSWLAASREQFF

cdr3_length: 13
d_call: -
v_call: TRBV12-3/TRBV12-4
clone_size: -
j_call: TRBJ2-5
cdr3_nt: TGTGCCAGCAGCCTAGGCTTGGAGGAGACCCAGTACTTC
cdr3_aa: CASSLGLEETQYF

cdr3_length: 17
d_call: TRBD1
v_call: TRBV5-6
clone_size: once
j_call: TRBJ1-1
cdr3_nt: TGTGCCAGCAGCTTGTGGTTGTCAGGGGGAAGGGGGACTGAAGCTTTCTTT
cdr3_aa: CASSLWLSGGRGTEAFF

cdr3_length: 12
d_call: TRBD2
v_call: TRBV7-9
clone_size: -
j_call: TRBJ2-1
cdr3_nt: TGTGCCAGCAGCCCAGCGGGGCATGAGCAGTTCTTC
cdr3_aa: CASSPAGHEQFF

cdr3_length: 18
d_call: TRBD2
v_call: TRBV6-4
clone_size: -
j_call: TRBJ2-1
cdr3_nt: TGTGCCAGCAGTGACTCGGGCGGGGGGTCGCACTCCTACAATGAGCAGTTCTTC
cdr3_aa: CASSDSGGGSHSYNEQFF

cdr3_length: 16
d_call: TRBD1
v_call: TRBV15
clone_size: -
j_call: TRBJ1-2
cdr3_nt: TGTGCCACCAGCTTTGGCGGGACAGGGTTACTCTATGGCTACACCTTC
cdr3_aa: CATSFGGTGLLYGYTF

cdr3_length: 15
d_call: TRBD1
v_call: TRBV4-2
clone_size: once
j_call: TRBJ1-1
cdr3_nt: TGTGCCAGCAGCCAAGGGGTCAGGGGGAGCTCTGAAGCTTTCTTT
cdr3_aa: CASSQGVRGSSEAFF

cdr3_length: 15
d_call: -
v_call: TRBV19
clone_size: -
j_call: TRBJ1-1
cdr3_nt: TGTGCCAGTACTCGAGGCTGGCAGCGGAACACTGAAGCTTTCTTT
cdr3_aa: CASTRGWQRNTEAFF

cdr3_length: 15
d_call: -
v_call: TRBV4-1
clone_size: -
j_call: TRBJ1-5
cdr3_nt: TGCGCCAGCAGCCAAGATTTCGGGGGGATGCAGCCCCAGCATTTT
cdr3_aa: CASSQDFGGMQPQHF

cdr3_length: 14
d_call: -
v_call: TRBV20-1
clone_size: once
j_call: TRBJ2-7
cdr3_nt: TGCAGTGCTAGTTCCGGGGGGCCTCTGGACGAGCAGTACTTC
cdr3_aa: CSASSGGPLDEQYF

cdr3_length: 14
d_call: -
v_call: TRBV25-1
clone_size: -
j_call: TRBJ1-2
cdr3_nt: TGTGCCAGCAGTGAATATGGGGCAGCCTATGGCTACACCTTC
cdr3_aa: CASSEYGAAYGYTF

cdr3_length: 14
d_call: TRBD1
v_call: TRBV5-4
clone_size: -
j_call: TRBJ2-7
cdr3_nt: TGTGCCAGCAGCCTGGGACAGGGCGACTACGAGCAGTACTTC
cdr3_aa: CASSLGQGDYEQYF

cdr3_length: 15
d_call: TRBD1
v_call: TRBV2
clone_size: -
j_call: TRBJ1-2
cdr3_nt: TGTGCCAGCAGGGAGTCCGGGACAGATAACTATGGCTACACCTTC
cdr3_aa: CASRESGTDNYGYTF

cdr3_length: 14
d_call: TRBD1
v_call: TRBV27
clone_size: -
j_call: TRBJ1-2
cdr3_nt: TGTGCCAGCAGCTCGAGGGGGCCTCGTTCGGGCTACACCTTC
cdr3_aa: CASSSRGPRSGYTF

cdr3_length: 13
d_call: -
v_call: TRBV19
clone_size: -
j_call: TRBJ1-4
cdr3_nt: TGTGCCAGTAGTCCCGGGACAAATGAAAAACTGTTTTTT
cdr3_aa: CASSPGTNEKLFF

cdr3_length: 13
d_call: -
v_call: TRBV29-1
clone_size: -
j_call: TRBJ1-1
cdr3_nt: TGCAGCGTTGAAGAGCCACGCCACGGGGAAGCTTTCTTT
cdr3_aa: CSVEEPRHGEAFF

cdr3_length: 15
d_call: -
v_call: TRBV4-3
clone_size: -
j_call: TRBJ1-2
cdr3_nt: TGCGCCAGCAGCCAAGATAACAGGGTCGGATATGGCTACACCTTC
cdr3_aa: CASSQDNRVGYGYTF

cdr3_length: 13
d_call: -
v_call: TRBV10-1
clone_size: -
j_call: TRBJ2-3
cdr3_nt: TGCGCCAGCAGTGAGACTGTCACAGATACGCAGTATTTT
cdr3_aa: CASSETVTDTQYF

cdr3_length: 12
d_call: -
v_call: TRBV29-1
clone_size: -
j_call: TRBJ2-1
cdr3_nt: TGCAGCGCCCGGGGTGTAAGCAATGAGCAGTTCTTC
cdr3_aa: CSARGVSNEQFF

cdr3_length: 13
d_call: TRBD2
v_call: TRBV7-3
clone_size: -
j_call: TRBJ2-7
cdr3_nt: TGTGCCAGCAGCTTATGGGGGGGCTACGAGCAGTACTTC
cdr3_aa: CASSLWGGYEQYF

cdr3_length: 15
d_call: TRBD2
v_call: TRBV10-3
clone_size: -
j_call: TRBJ2-7
cdr3_nt: TGTGCCACCTCGTCGGTAGCGGGGGGCACCTACGAGCAGTACTTC
cdr3_aa: CATSSVAGGTYEQYF

cdr3_length: 14
d_call: -
v_call: TRBV6-1
clone_size: -
j_call: TRBJ1-2
cdr3_nt: TGTGCCAGCAGTGAAGATGGGGGGTCGTATGGCTACACCTTC
cdr3_aa: CASSEDGGSYGYTF

cdr3_length: 14
d_call: -
v_call: TRBV6-6
clone_size: few
j_call: TRBJ1-5
cdr3_nt: TGTGCCAGCAGTTACCAGTATAGCAATCAGCCCCAGCATTTT
cdr3_aa: CASSYQYSNQPQHF

cdr3_length: 13
d_call: -
v_call: TRBV6-6
clone_size: few
j_call: TRBJ1-1
cdr3_nt: TGTGCCAGCAGAGCCGGACAGAGGACTGAAGCTTTCTTT
cdr3_aa: CASRAGQRTEAFF

cdr3_length: 18
d_call: TRBD2
v_call: TRBV27
clone_size: -
j_call: TRBJ2-2
cdr3_nt: TGTGCCAGCAGTTTATCGGGGACTAGCGGGATCCTCACCGGGGAGCTGTTTTTT
cdr3_aa: CASSLSGTSGILTGELFF

cdr3_length: 13
d_call: -
v_call: TRBV12-3/TRBV12-4
clone_size: -
j_call: TRBJ1-2
cdr3_nt: TGTGCCAGCAGTTTGGGGGCCGCGTGGGGCTACACCTTC
cdr3_aa: CASSLGAAWGYTF

cdr3_length: 13
d_call: -
v_call: TRBV6-2/TRBV6-3
clone_size: -
j_call: TRBJ1-1
cdr3_nt: TGTGCCAGCAGCAACCAGGGGAACACTGAAGCTTTCTTT
cdr3_aa: CASSNQGNTEAFF

cdr3_length: 16
d_call: TRBD2
v_call: TRBV9
clone_size: -
j_call: TRBJ2-3
cdr3_nt: TGTGCCAGCAGCATTAGCGGGGGGGCCCTGGCAGATACGCAGTATTTT
cdr3_aa: CASSISGGALADTQYF

cdr3_length: 16
d_call: -
v_call: TRBV27
clone_size: -
j_call: TRBJ1-5
cdr3_nt: TGTGCCAGCGGTTCCTGGGGAAGGGGTACGGCTCAGCCCCAGCATTTT
cdr3_aa: CASGSWGRGTAQPQHF